The text below deals with one TCR beta chain. No cognate antigen has been identified for it. Base-call qualities are not available, and no considerably larger clone is one nucleotide away. To prepare the library, 5' RACE was applied. Sequencing used an Illumina HiSeq 2500. A second roughly 7 to 11 cycle PCR used a sample-barcoded 5' primer and a J-beta primer mix. A template-switch 5' adaptor carrying 12 random nucleotides introduced a unique molecular identifier onto each TCR beta cDNA molecule. Each sample yielded at least 2.5 million CDR3-containing paired-end reads. The Mint cDNA synthesis kit, primed by a TRBC-specific oligonucleotide, was used to synthesize first-strand cDNA from all RNA. Following uracil-DNA glycosylase treatment, all cDNA underwent a first 18-cycle PCR with the universal primers M1SS and BC2_uni_R. The paper's processing steps were these. For normalization, 1 million high-quality reads were randomly selected from each sample, with every read carrying a distinct molecular identifier. Reads with shared molecular identifiers were discarded instead of being binned into consensus sequences. MiTCR, with a Q25 quality threshold and the strictest error-elimination algorithm, was used for CDR3 identification, clonotype clustering and error correction. Lower-bound total TCR beta diversity was estimated with a nonparametric unseen species model using Euler transformation. Through fastp at Q25 and MiXCR, TCRdb rebuilt clones from the public reads, retaining in-frame beta chains. All rows with the same CDR3 protein become a single entry with the most common DNA and genes. What appears here as the V and J calls and clone size reflects TCRdb's work, not the paper's. In this sample the table shows 1.5 million to 2 million distinct CDR3 sequences, 25% to 30% of which occur a single time. The ten biggest clones cover less than 9.5% of the sample.

This entry is derived from a study of blood T cells in healthy people across ages (dated by TCRdb to between 2015 and 2017). The study in broad terms: In model experiments, template switching captured about one uniquely barcoded TCR beta cDNA molecule for every two T cells. Age-related changes in TCR beta repertoire diversity were measured in the study by deep sequencing normalized with unique cDNA molecular identifiers. Four age groups were formed from the donors: young (average roughly 15 years), middle-aged (approximately 39), aged (approximately 60) and long-lived (approximately 80). To avoid experimental bias, donors of different ages were spread randomly across the sequencing lanes. Two additional independent replicas of 1 million unique cDNA reads from the same blood draw were analyzed for two donors (one aged 18 to 30 and one aged 80 or older).

The approximately 39 donors, aged about 6 to 95 years, were systemically healthy Caucasian individuals from Russia. Each donor gave ten milliliters of peripheral blood, drawn into EDTA-treated Vacutainer tubes. Ficoll-Paque density-gradient centrifugation was used to isolate PBMCs, with at least 7 million obtained per sample. Total RNA, at least 6 micrograms per sample, was extracted from PBMCs with Trizol reagent. For every donor, an aliquot of PBMCs went through flow cytometry to measure the percentages of naive CD45RAhigh/CD27high T cells. On the study overall, not on this receptor specifically: Conclusive comparison of naive and antigen-experienced compartments was prevented by the profiling of bulk unsorted PBMCs. Compared with the aged group, the long-lived group had more naive CD4+ T cells, fewer expanded clones and increased TCR diversity, suggesting age selection. Estimates of total diversity based on one million sequenced T cells were regarded as lower bounds and as underestimates. As age increased, observed TCR beta diversity per million T cells dropped in a roughly linear way, and a significant reduction was already evident by age about 36. The CMV infection status of donors was not known, potentially confounding age-related changes in expanded clonotypes. There was a strong correlation between observed TCR beta diversity and the percentage of naive T cells measured by flow cytometry.

After removal of 1 base from V and 1 base from J, the junction retains 3 bases not matched to a gene. The CDR3 measures 16 amino acids from cysteine to phenylalanine. Solely the CDR3 DNA is kept, with 48 bases framed from the first base. CDR1 and CDR2 (LGHNA, YSLEER) derive from the germline V gene. The sequencing sample was made of blood. The chain is made from TRBV4-3 and TRBJ2-7; a stretch of 11 junction bases matches TRBD2. The receptor comes from a woman in her 30s in good health. The nucleotides are TGCGCCAGCAGCCAAGGTACTAGCGGGAGTTCCTACGAGCAGTACTTC. This encodes CASSQGTSGSSYEQYF.